The present T cell receptor beta chain was sequenced within a study of blood T cell repertoires in COVID-19. The wider study: From the United States, Italy and Spain came samples of acute and convalescent COVID-19.

The assay was immunoSEQ multiplex PCR, and TCRdb's table has in-frame clones only and misses some. The data contain about 52,000 clones, roughly 89% of them singletons. V shed 3 bases and J 5 bases; nucleotides not matched to a gene: 6. CDR3 length: 16 residues. Germline assignment: CDR1 SGDLS and CDR2 YYNGEE. This receptor was taken from a man older than 75 with active or convalescent COVID-19. Sequencing was performed on peripheral blood. The chain employs TRBV9 and TRBJ2-3; 13 bases match TRBD2. The CDR3 region is CASSATSGGAVDTQYF. The CDR3 DNA reads TGTGCCAGCAGCGCTACTAGCGGGGGGGCGGTAGATACGCAGTATTTT.